This record covers a single TCR beta chain. In this sample, this clonotype turned up many times. Its target antigen remains unknown. No base-level quality is on record; no much larger clone is a single base apart. Library preparation was by RACE. The sequencer listed for this sample is NextSeq 500. Library preparation attached unique molecular identifiers to individual cDNA molecules for quantitative, reproducible TCR counting. Both TCR alpha and TCR beta chains were sequenced from each blood RNA sample. Regarding the original processing steps: A median of roughly 98,000 TCRs per sample was observed, with a range of 23,224 to 690,600. The Decombinator software suite was used to annotate the V, J and CDR3 of the TCR reads. Every sample was subsampled to the same number of TCRs (28,000) for the PS versus PT1 abundance plots. Expanded TCRs were defined as absent before sensitization and observed at least eight times at the 2-week time point. TCRdb reprocessing: public reads trimmed at Q25 with fastp, clones called with MiXCR, in-frame beta chains kept. Every distinct CDR3 protein forms one entry, paired with its most common genes and DNA. TCRdb, not the original authors, processed these V and J calls. For this sample there are about 98,000 distinct CDR3 sequences; about 10% appear just once. The ten largest clones add up to under 3.5% of the sample.

According to the study, the label for this sample's time point signals: pre-sensitization, week 0. The treatment or condition label, as the study defines it: therapeutic diphenylcyclopropenone sensitization with weekly scalp DPC. Blood at each patch-test visit was drawn before the patch test was applied. Patients were eligible if aged 18 to 70, diagnosed with alopecia and judged suitable for DPC therapy, and pregnant patients were excluded. Total RNA was extracted from unfractionated whole blood collected in Tempus Blood RNA tubes. This record belongs to a study of human T cells and chemical hapten exposure (dated by TCRdb to the early 2020s). General notes on the study: For sensitization, 2% DPC in acetone was applied to a 2 cm by 2 cm area of upper inner arm skin. Weekly therapeutic DPC doses were additionally applied to the scalp of patients throughout the roughly 23-week study period. Patch testing on the upper back used Finn chambers containing 0.01% DPC, with scoring done after 6 days according to International Contact Dermatitis Research Group standards. The patient cohort, mostly female, included alopecia areata with under or over 50% scalp involvement, alopecia totalis and alopecia universalis. The libraries were sequenced as a pool, and the TCR yield per sample differed mostly because of small variations in library volumes within the pool. Peripheral blood TCR repertoire changes were tracked in vivo in alopecia patients during primary and secondary sensitization to the hapten diphenylcyclopropenone (DPC). Blood samples were taken from patients before sensitization (week 0) and at 2, 6 and about 24 weeks after DPC sensitization. About 30 alopecia patients provided blood for TCR sequencing at one to four time points (pre-sensitization, 2, 6 and 24 weeks). Results the study describes overall, beyond this receptor: Repeated subsampling changed both the strength of the expansion versus patch-test correlation and the threshold at which that correlation became significant. Expanded TCRs formed significantly more large CDR3 similarity clusters than pre-sensitization or healthy control sets, consistent with antigen-driven responses. No change with DPC sensitization was found in the number of TCRs above 1 in 1000 frequency, and no evidence of global repertoire structure alterations was found. Alopecia, a presumed autoimmune disease, was present in all patients, so the immune response of the patients might differ from that of healthy individuals. The number of PT1 expanded TCRs positively correlated with patch test score, significant at thresholds 8, 16 and 32 but not 4.

The germline ends are 16 bases apart after V is trimmed by 5 bases and J by 12 bases. From the cysteine through the phenylalanine, the CDR3 covers 13 amino acids. Only CDR3 DNA remains: 39 bases, in frame from the first base. CDR1 SGHVS and CDR2 FNYEAQ are derived from the germline V gene. The rearrangement combines TRBV7-6 with TRBJ1-4, with the D gene too uncertain to name. This clonotype was sampled from a woman aged 55-75 years with alopecia areata. Some clones in this sample may be carry-over from other donors' samples. The sample was whole blood, taken in connection with sensitization to the hapten diphenylcyclopropenone (DPC). The CDR3 region has the sequence CASSPRYGSQLFF. The DNA is as follows: TGTGCCAGCAGCCCACGATATGGGAGTCAACTGTTTTTT.